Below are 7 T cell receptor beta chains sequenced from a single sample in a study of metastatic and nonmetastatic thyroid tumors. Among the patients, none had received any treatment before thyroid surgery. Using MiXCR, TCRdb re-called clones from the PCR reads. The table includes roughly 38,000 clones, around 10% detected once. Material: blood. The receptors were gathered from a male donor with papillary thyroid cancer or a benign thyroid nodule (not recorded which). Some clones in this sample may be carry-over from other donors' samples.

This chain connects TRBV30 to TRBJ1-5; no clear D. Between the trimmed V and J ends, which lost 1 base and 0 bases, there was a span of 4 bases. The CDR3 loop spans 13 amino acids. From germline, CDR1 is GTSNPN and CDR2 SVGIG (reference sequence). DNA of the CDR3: TGTGCCTGGAGTGAGGATAGCAATCAGCCCCAGCATTTT. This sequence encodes CAWSEDSNQPQHF.

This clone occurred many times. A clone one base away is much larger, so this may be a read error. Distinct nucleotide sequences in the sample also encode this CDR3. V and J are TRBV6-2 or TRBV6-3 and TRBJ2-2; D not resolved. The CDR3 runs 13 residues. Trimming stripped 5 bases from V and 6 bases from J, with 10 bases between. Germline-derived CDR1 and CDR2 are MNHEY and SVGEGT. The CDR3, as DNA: TGTGCCAGCAGTGTCCAGGAACCCGGGGAGCTGTTTTTT. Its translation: CASSVQEPGELFF.

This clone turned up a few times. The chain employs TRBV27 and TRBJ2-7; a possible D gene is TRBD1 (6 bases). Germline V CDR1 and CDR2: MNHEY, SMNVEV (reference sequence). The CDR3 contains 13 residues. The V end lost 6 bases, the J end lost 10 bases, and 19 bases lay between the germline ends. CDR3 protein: CASRVGLSGHQYF. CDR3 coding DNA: TGTGCCAGCAGGGTCGGGCTATCGGGACATCAGTACTTC.

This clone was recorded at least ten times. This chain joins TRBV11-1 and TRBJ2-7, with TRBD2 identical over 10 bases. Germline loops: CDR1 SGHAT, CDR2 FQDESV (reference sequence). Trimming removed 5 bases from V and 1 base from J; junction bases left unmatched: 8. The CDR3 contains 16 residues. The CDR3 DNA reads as TGTGCCAGCAGCCCAGTAGCGGGAGGCGTATCCTACGAGCAGTACTTC. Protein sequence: CASSPVAGGVSYEQYF.

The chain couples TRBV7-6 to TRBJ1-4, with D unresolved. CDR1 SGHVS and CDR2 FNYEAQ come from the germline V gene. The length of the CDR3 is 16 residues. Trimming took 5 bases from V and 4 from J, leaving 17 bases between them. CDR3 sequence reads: CASSKPQDGDNEKLFF. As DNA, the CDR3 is TGTGCCAGCAGCAAACCCCAAGATGGTGATAATGAAAAACTGTTTTTT.

CDR3 nucleotides: TGTGCCAGCAGCTTGACTCAAAACGCGGATACGCAGTATTTT. Translated, it gives CASSLTQNADTQYF. The chain joins TRBV7-3 to TRBJ2-3, with D unresolved. The CDR3 extends over 14 amino acids. Germline CDR1 is SGHTA and CDR2 is FQGTGA. The V gene lost 3 bases and the J gene lost 6 bases, with 13 bases spanning the gap.

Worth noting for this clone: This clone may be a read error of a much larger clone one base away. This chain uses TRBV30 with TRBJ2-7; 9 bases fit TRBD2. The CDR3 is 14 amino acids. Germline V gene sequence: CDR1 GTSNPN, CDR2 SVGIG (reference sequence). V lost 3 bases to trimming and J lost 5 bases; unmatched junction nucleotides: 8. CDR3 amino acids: CAWSGLAWVHEQYF. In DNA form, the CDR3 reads TGTGCCTGGAGCGGACTAGCGTGGGTACACGAGCAGTACTTC. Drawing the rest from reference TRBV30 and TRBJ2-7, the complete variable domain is SQTIHQWPATLVQPVGSPLSLECTVEGTSNPNLYWYRQAAGRGLQLLFYSVGIGQISSEVPQNLSASRPQDRQFILSSKKLLLSDSGFYLCAWSGLAWVHEQYFGPGTRLTVT.